This passage covers 25 T cell receptor beta chains from one sample sequenced in a study of T cell responses to AZD1222 COVID-19 vaccine. Measured with immunoSEQ multiplex PCR; TCRdb has only the in-frame clones, and not every one. Of approximately 220,000 clones listed, about 93% are singletons. The source material was peripheral blood, sampled on day 0 of MenACWY control vaccination. The receptor set was obtained from an adult in good health.

This chain connects TRBV11-2 to TRBJ2-7, with D tentatively TRBD1 (6 bases). Germline V gene sequence: CDR1 SGHAT, CDR2 FQNNGV. The CDR3 has 15 residues. V was trimmed by 1 base and J by 2 bases, leaving 12 bases between them. This chain's CDR3 is CASSLGVGGPYEQYF. The CDR3 bases are TGTGCCAGCAGCTTAGGTGTAGGGGGTCCCTACGAGCAGTACTTC.

V gene TRBV9 combines with J gene TRBJ2-3; D is undetermined. Trimming stripped 0 bases from V and 0 bases from J, with 11 bases between. Germline values: CDR1 SGDLS, CDR2 YYNGEE. The CDR3 extends over 16 amino acids. CDR3 in amino acids: CASSVDGETSTDTQYF. The CDR3 DNA reads as TGTGCCAGCAGCGTAGACGGTGAGACTAGCACAGATACGCAGTATTTT.

The chain couples TRBV7-2 to TRBJ1-1; D not certain. CDR3 length: 14 residues. Between the trimmed V and J ends, which lost 1 base and 0 bases, there was a span of 6 bases. CDR1 SGHTA and CDR2 FQGNSA come from the germline V gene. CDR3 protein: CASSLGRVNTEAFF. The CDR3 DNA sequence: TGTGCCAGCAGCTTAGGGCGAGTGAACACTGAAGCTTTCTTT.

The rearrangement joins TRBV28 to TRBJ2-1; no clear D gene. Trimming stripped 10 bases from V and 0 bases from J, with 1 base between. The CDR3 runs 10 residues. Per germline, CDR1 MDHEN and CDR2 SYDVKM. CDR3 sequence: CATSYNEQFF. The DNA of the CDR3 is TGTGCCACCTCCTACAATGAGCAGTTCTTC.

V usage is TRBV5-1 and J usage is TRBJ1-2; TRBD1 matches 7 bases. The germline V gene has CDR1 SGHRS and CDR2 YFSETQ. There are 13 residues in the CDR3. The V gene end was trimmed by 4 bases and the J gene end by 7 bases; junction bases not matched to a gene: 7. CDR3 sequence: CASSRSQGSGYTF. CDR3 bases: TGCGCCAGCAGCCGATCACAGGGGAGTGGCTACACCTTC.

This chain connects TRBV6-5 to TRBJ1-2, with TRBD1 as a possible D gene (5 bases). V lost 2 bases to trimming and J lost 8 bases, with 12 bases between them. The CDR3 consists of 13 residues. The germline gives CDR1 MNHEY, CDR2 SVGAGI. CDR3 DNA sequence: TGTGCCAGCAGTTACAGGCAGGGACTGGGCTACACCTTC. It is translated as CASSYRQGLGYTF.

The V and J genes are TRBV5-1 and TRBJ2-5, with TRBD2 identical over 7 bases. With 0 bases clipped from V and 5 bases from J, the junction kept 4 bases outside the gene matches. Per germline, CDR1 SGHRS and CDR2 YFSETQ. The CDR3 length is 14 residues. The CDR3 nucleotides read TGCGCCAGCAGCTTGGTGGGGGGGGTCGAGACCCAGTACTTC. Translating gives CASSLVGGVETQYF.

This rearrangement joins TRBV7-9 to TRBJ1-1; D remains ambiguous. Per germline, CDR1 SEHNR and CDR2 FQNEAQ (reference sequence). This CDR3 contains 15 residues. Trimming removed 0 bases from V and 0 bases from J, with 8 bases in between. In DNA, the CDR3 is TGTGCCAGCAGCTTAGCCGGCGGCATGAACACTGAAGCTTTCTTT. Translating it yields CASSLAGGMNTEAFF.

The rearrangement uses TRBV19 and TRBJ2-1; TRBD2 aligns across 8 bases. This CDR3 region has 13 residues. Trimming removed 9 bases from V and 3 bases from J; junction bases left unmatched: 4. Germline CDR1 is LNHDA and CDR2 is SQIVND (reference sequence). CDR3 coding DNA: TGTGCCAGCGCGGGACTAGGCTACAATGAGCAGTTCTTC. Amino acid sequence: CASAGLGYNEQFF.

V is TRBV18 and J is TRBJ1-2, with TRBD1 matching over 7 bases. Germline V CDR1 and CDR2: KGHSH, LQKENI. CDR3 length equals 14 residues. V gave up 4 bases and J gave up 6 bases; unmatched junction bases: 8. CDR3 loop: CASSLGRGPDGYTF. For the CDR3, the DNA is TGTGCCAGCTCACTCGGAAGGGGGCCAGATGGCTACACCTTC.

The rearrangement joins TRBV5-6 to TRBJ1-5, with 9 bases identical to TRBD1. Trimming at V came to 1 base and at J to 5 bases, leaving 4 bases not matched to a gene. The CDR3 runs to 15 residues. From germline, CDR1 is SGHDT and CDR2 YYEEEE. Written as DNA, the CDR3 is TGTGCCAGCAGCTTGACAGGGGGCCCGGATCAGCCCCAGCATTTT. Amino acids: CASSLTGGPDQPQHF. Complete variable domain (other parts from reference TRBV5-6 and TRBJ1-5): DAGVTQSPTHLIKTRGQQVTLRCSPKSGHDTVSWYQQALGQGPQFIFQYYEEEERQRGNFPDRFSGHQFPNYSSELNVNALLLGDSALYLCASSLTGGPDQPQHFGDGTRLSIL.

The chain carries TRBV2 and TRBJ1-1; a weak D match, TRBD1 (6 bases). CDR3 length equals 14 residues. Germline V gene sequence: CDR1 SNHLY, CDR2 FYNNEI. V lost 6 bases and J 0 bases, leaving 11 bases between the germline ends. In DNA form, the CDR3 reads TGTGCCAGCAGACTGGACAGTATGAACACTGAAGCTTTCTTT. Its translation: CASRLDSMNTEAFF.

The genes are TRBV30 and TRBJ2-3; tentatively, D is TRBD1 (6 bases). CDR3 length: 15 amino acids. Germline V gives CDR1 GTSNPN, CDR2 SVGIG (reference sequence). The V end was cut by 3 bases, the J end by 4 bases, with 17 bases between. CDR3 in amino acids: CAWSEQGPRADTQYF. As DNA, the CDR3 is TGTGCCTGGAGCGAACAGGGACCAAGGGCAGATACGCAGTATTTT.

The rearrangement joins TRBV10-3 to TRBJ2-7; D is possibly TRBD2 (6 bases). Trimming left V 3 bases short and J 6 bases short, with 6 bases between. Germline CDR1 and CDR2: ENHRY and SYGVKD. CDR3 length: 11 residues. This CDR3 reads CAISDGGEQYF. As DNA, the CDR3 is TGTGCCATCAGTGACGGGGGCGAGCAGTACTTC.

The V call is TRBV7-9, the J call TRBJ1-5, with unresolved D. The V end was cut by 4 bases, the J end by 1 base, with 11 bases between. CDR1 and CDR2 (germline): SEHNR, FQNEAQ (reference sequence). CDR3 length equals 15 residues. CDR3 loop: CASSSASGSNQPQHF. The CDR3 DNA is TGTGCCAGCAGCTCTGCGAGTGGGAGCAATCAGCCCCAGCATTTT. Filled out from reference TRBV7-9 and TRBJ1-5, the complete variable domain reads DTGVSQNPRHKITKRGQNVTFRCDPISEHNRLYWYRQTLGQGPEFLTYFQNEAQLEKSRLLSDRFSAERPKGSFSTLEIQRTEQGDSAMYLCASSSASGSNQPQHFGDGTRLSIL.

The J gene is TRBJ1-1, the V gene TRBV5-1, with a weak D call TRBD1 (5 bases). Germline values: CDR1 SGHRS, CDR2 YFSETQ. The CDR3 is 14 amino acids. V gave up 1 base and J gave up 4 bases, with 11 bases separating them. CDR3 sequence reads: CASSLTQGITEAFF. Written as DNA, the CDR3 is TGCGCCAGCAGCTTGACCCAGGGAATCACTGAAGCTTTCTTT.

This sequence joins TRBV5-1 and TRBJ1-2; 8 positions agree with TRBD1. Germline assignment: CDR1 SGHRS and CDR2 YFSETQ. Losses at the gene ends were 4 bases for V and 4 bases for J; bases not matched to a gene: 9. The CDR3 consists of 15 residues. CDR3 DNA sequence: TGCGCCAGCAGCAGCCCAGACAGGGGCGGCTATGGCTACACCTTC. Its translation is CASSSPDRGGYGYTF.

The V and J genes are TRBV2 and TRBJ1-1; TRBD1 matches at 11 bases. CDR1 and CDR2 from the germline V gene are SNHLY and FYNNEI. The V segment lost 6 bases and the J segment 5 bases; nucleotides outside the gene matches: 2. The CDR3 covers 13 residues. CDR3 DNA sequence: TGTGCCAGCAGGGGACAGGGGGTTACTGAAGCTTTCTTT. Residues: CASRGQGVTEAFF.

V usage is TRBV5-1 and J usage is TRBJ2-7; D may be TRBD2 (6 bases). V lost 1 base and J 2 bases, leaving 13 bases between the germline ends. CDR1 SGHRS and CDR2 YFSETQ come from the germline V gene. This CDR3 has 15 residues. This chain's CDR3 is CASSLHSRRAYEQYF. The CDR3 region has the DNA TGCGCCAGCAGCTTGCACAGCCGGAGGGCCTACGAGCAGTACTTC.

The chain couples TRBV6-4 to TRBJ2-3; D is undetermined. The CDR3 length is 17 residues. Germline assignment: CDR1 MRHNA and CDR2 SNTAGT. The V gene lost 0 bases and the J gene lost 2 bases, with 15 bases spanning the gap. The CDR3 DNA reads TGTGCCAGCAGTGACTCGAGCACAAACAGACCCACAGATACGCAGTATTTT. The encoded protein is CASSDSSTNRPTDTQYF.

The chain links TRBV2 to TRBJ1-5, with a tentative D call TRBD1 (5 bases). Germline-derived CDR1 and CDR2 are SNHLY and FYNNEI. The germline V and J ends were trimmed by 9 bases and 0 bases, with 15 bases remaining between them. The CDR3 has 15 residues. CDR3 nucleotides: TGTGCCAGTAAGGGACGGAGGAATAGCAATCAGCCCCAGCATTTT. It translates to CASKGRRNSNQPQHF.

This chain connects TRBV19 to TRBJ2-1; D is ambiguous. V shed 5 bases and J shed 1 base, with 18 bases lying between them. This CDR3 is built from 17 residues. The germline V gene has CDR1 LNHDA and CDR2 SQIVND (reference sequence). In DNA, the CDR3 is TGTGCCAGTAGTTGGAACACTGCAGGCCATTCCTACAATGAGCAGTTCTTC. Translated: CASSWNTAGHSYNEQFF.

The genes are TRBV13 and TRBJ1-2; 8 nucleotides align to TRBD1. J was trimmed by 4 bases and V by 5 bases; bases with no gene match: 9. The CDR3 totals 15 residues. CDR1 is PRHDT, CDR2 FYEKMQ, per germline (reference sequence). The CDR3 nucleotides read TGTGCCAGCAGCCCTCGACAGGGGCGGGCCTATGGCTACACCTTC. The encoded protein is CASSPRQGRAYGYTF.

This chain links TRBV7-2 with TRBJ1-4; D unresolved. In germline, CDR1 is SGHTA, CDR2 FQGNSA. This CDR3 region has 12 residues. V gave up 4 bases and J gave up 7 bases, with 7 bases separating them. CDR3 DNA: TGTGCCAGCAGCTCGCGGACTGAAAAACTGTTTTTT. Protein: CASSSRTEKLFF. Combining the CDR3 with reference TRBV7-2 and TRBJ1-4 gives the whole variable domain GAGVSQSPSNKVTEKGKDVELRCDPISGHTALYWYRQSLGQGLEFLIYFQGNSAPDKSGLPSDRFSAERTGGSVSTLTIQRTQQEDSAVYLCASSSRTEKLFFGSGTQLSVL.

This clone occurred once. The gene calls are TRBV6-4 and TRBJ1-1; possible D gene TRBD1, 5 bases. V dropped 6 bases and J dropped 5 bases, with 22 bases sitting between them. Germline V gene lookup returns CDR1 MRHNA and CDR2 SNTAGT. The CDR3 length is 16 residues. CDR3 region: CASRKIDPGLRTEAFF. The CDR3, as DNA: TGTGCCAGCAGAAAAATAGACCCAGGGTTGCGGACTGAAGCTTTCTTT.